A single sample gave rise to the 8 T cell receptor beta chains below, sequenced in a study of cytomegalovirus exposure and HLA in healthy donors. Researchers ran the PCR with 60 Vbeta and 13 Jbeta primers. Using immunoSEQ multiplex PCR, the repertoire was profiled, and TCRdb retains in-frame clones only, with some absent. The sample holds 120,000 to 150,000 clones; nearly 80% are singletons and the top ten take 0.66%. Sample: PBMCs. These receptors all stem from a male donor in good health and CMV-seronegative.

The chain employs TRBV29-1 and TRBJ2-7, with a weak D call TRBD1 (6 bases). This CDR3 spans 13 amino acids. The germline V gene encodes CDR1 SQVTM and CDR2 ANQGSEA. Trimming pared 6 bases from V and 2 bases from J, leaving 14 bases between. The CDR3 spells CSVGADMTYEQYF. CDR3 nucleotide sequence: TGCAGCGTGGGGGCCGACATGACCTACGAGCAGTACTTC.

This chain joins TRBV5-1 and TRBJ2-1, with D hard to call. Deletions cut 6 bases from V and 3 bases from J, with 10 bases between. The length of the CDR3 is 13 residues. Germline lookup yields CDR1 SGHRS and CDR2 YFSETQ. This CDR3 is CASTRSNYNEQFF. In nucleotides, the CDR3 is TGCGCCAGCACCAGGTCAAACTACAATGAGCAGTTCTTC.

The V gene is TRBV19, the J gene TRBJ2-2, with 9 bases that match TRBD2. Losses at the gene ends were 3 bases for V and 7 bases for J; bases not matched to a gene: 3. Germline assignment: CDR1 LNHDA and CDR2 SQIVND (reference sequence). CDR3 size: 14 residues. Here the CDR3 DNA reads TGTGCCAGTAGTATTGCTAGCGGGATCGGGGAGCTGTTTTTT. It encodes CASSIASGIGELFF.

The genes are TRBV30 and TRBJ1-2; D may be TRBD1 (5 bases). Germline-derived CDR1 and CDR2 are GTSNPN and SVGIG (reference sequence). V lost 4 bases, J lost 3 bases, and 15 bases lay in between. The CDR3 has 14 amino acids. Here the CDR3 DNA reads TGTGCCTGGATAGGGGCAGGAAACTACTATGGCTACACCTTC. Amino acids: CAWIGAGNYYGYTF.

The table lists this clone with a few counts. V is TRBV5-4 and J is TRBJ2-5, with 7 positions matching TRBD2. Germline V gene sequence: CDR1 SGHNT, CDR2 YYREEE (reference sequence). The CDR3 runs to 13 residues. V dropped 5 bases and J dropped 2; count of bases not matched to a gene: 3. The CDR3 nucleotides are TGTGCCAGCAGGCCGGGACTACAAGAGACCCAGTACTTC. Protein sequence: CASRPGLQETQYF.

V gene TRBV5-1 combines with J gene TRBJ1-2, with D unresolved. This CDR3 is 14 amino acids long. The germline V and J ends were trimmed by 4 bases and 8 bases, with 18 bases remaining between them. The germline gives CDR1 SGHRS, CDR2 YFSETQ. CDR3 nucleotide sequence: TGCGCCAGCAGCCCGACTACCTCCGAAGTAGGCTACACCTTC. This sequence encodes CASSPTTSEVGYTF.

The chain carries TRBV6-5 and TRBJ1-2; the D gene is possibly TRBD1 (6 bases). The ends were cut back, 2 bases at V and 4 bases at J, with 14 bases in the middle. Germline V gene data show CDR1 as MNHEY and CDR2 as SVGAGI. This CDR3 contains 15 residues. This CDR3 is CASSYGHRDTYGYTF. DNA of the CDR3: TGTGCCAGCAGTTACGGTCATCGGGACACCTATGGCTACACCTTC.

The CDR3: CASSVGGAGGIYNEQFF. CDR3 nucleotides: TGTGCCAGCAGCGTAGGTGGAGCGGGGGGGATATACAATGAGCAGTTCTTC. The V gene is TRBV9, the J gene TRBJ2-1, with 10 bases fitting TRBD2. The trim removed 0 bases at V and 4 bases at J, leaving 7 bases unmatched. The germline gives CDR1 SGDLS, CDR2 YYNGEE. The CDR3 runs 17 residues. Based on the CDR3 plus reference TRBV9 and TRBJ2-1, the full variable domain is DSGVTQTPKHLITATGQRVTLRCSPRSGDLSVYWYQQSLDQGLQFLIQYYNGEERAKGNILERFSAQQFPDLHSELNLSSLELGDSALYFCASSVGGAGGIYNEQFFGPGTRLTVL.